This entry concerns a single T cell receptor (beta chain). The antigen is undetermined. Time point indicated: week 35, safety follow-up. Vaccination used 300 ug of mutant IDH1 20-mer peptide per dose, with topical imiquimod. Patients carried new grade 3 or 4 IDH1-mutant astrocytomas lacking nuclear ATRX. These data belong to a study of a mutant IDH1 vaccine in newly diagnosed glioma. Across the study: With temozolomide cycles, or 4-6 weeks after radiotherapy alone, vaccination was started.

This CDR3 is built from 14 residues. Per the germline V gene, CDR1 is MDHEN and CDR2 is SYDVKM. V gave up 5 bases and J gave up 3 bases; unmatched junction bases: 6. TCRdb's table, derived via immunoSEQ multiplex PCR, lists solely in-frame clones and lacks some. The data hold some 46,000 clones, with 80% to 95% observed a single time. The genes are TRBV28 and TRBJ2-7; 8 positions agree with TRBD1. The receptor comes from a man in his fifties with glioma. The source material was PBMCs, sampled from a glioma patient whose treatment included an IDH1 peptide vaccine. The CDR3 here is CASSPGQGGYEQYF. The CDR3 DNA is TGTGCCAGCAGTCCAGGACAGGGCGGCTACGAGCAGTACTTC.